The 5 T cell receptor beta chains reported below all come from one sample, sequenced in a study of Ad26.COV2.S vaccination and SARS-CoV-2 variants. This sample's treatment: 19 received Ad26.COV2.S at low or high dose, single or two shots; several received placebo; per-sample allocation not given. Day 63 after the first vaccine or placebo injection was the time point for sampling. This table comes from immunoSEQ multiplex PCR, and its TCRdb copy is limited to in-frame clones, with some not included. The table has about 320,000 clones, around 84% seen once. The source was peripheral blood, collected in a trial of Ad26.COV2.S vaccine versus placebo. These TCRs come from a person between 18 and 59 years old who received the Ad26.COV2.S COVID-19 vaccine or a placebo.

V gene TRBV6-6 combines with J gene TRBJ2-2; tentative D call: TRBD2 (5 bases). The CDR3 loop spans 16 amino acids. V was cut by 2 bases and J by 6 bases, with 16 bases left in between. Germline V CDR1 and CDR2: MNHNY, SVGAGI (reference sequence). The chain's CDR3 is CASSYNPRWESGELFF. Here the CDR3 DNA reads TGTGCCAGCAGTTACAACCCCAGGTGGGAGTCCGGGGAGCTGTTTTTT.

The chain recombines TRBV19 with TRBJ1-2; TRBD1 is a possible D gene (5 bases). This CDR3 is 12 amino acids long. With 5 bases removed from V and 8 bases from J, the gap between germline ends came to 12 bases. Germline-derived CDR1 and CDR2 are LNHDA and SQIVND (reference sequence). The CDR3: CASSSLGGGYTF. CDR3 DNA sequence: TGTGCCAGTAGTTCGCTGGGGGGAGGCTACACCTTC.

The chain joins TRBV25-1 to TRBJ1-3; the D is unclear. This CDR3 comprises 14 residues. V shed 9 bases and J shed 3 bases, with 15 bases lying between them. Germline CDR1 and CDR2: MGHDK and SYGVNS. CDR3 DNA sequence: TGTGCCAGTGAGAAGGCGGGCGGTGGAAACACCATATATTTT. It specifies CASEKAGGGNTIYF.

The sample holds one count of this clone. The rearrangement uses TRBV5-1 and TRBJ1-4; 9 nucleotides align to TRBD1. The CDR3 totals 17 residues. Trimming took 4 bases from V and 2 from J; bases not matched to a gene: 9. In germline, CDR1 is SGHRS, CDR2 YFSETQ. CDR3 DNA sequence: TGCGCCAGCAGCCCGGGGACAGGGACCAGGACTAATGAAAAACTGTTTTTT. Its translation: CASSPGTGTRTNEKLFF.

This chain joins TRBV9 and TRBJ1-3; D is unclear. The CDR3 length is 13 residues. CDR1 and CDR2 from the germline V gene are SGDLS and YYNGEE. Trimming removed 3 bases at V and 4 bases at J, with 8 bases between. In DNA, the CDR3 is TGTGCCAGCAGCGCAGCTGAGGGAAACACCATATATTTT. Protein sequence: CASSAAEGNTIYF. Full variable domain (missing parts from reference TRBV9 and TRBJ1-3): DSGVTQTPKHLITATGQRVTLRCSPRSGDLSVYWYQQSLDQGLQFLIQYYNGEERAKGNILERFSAQQFPDLHSELNLSSLELGDSALYFCASSAAEGNTIYFGEGSWLTVV.